A single sample gave rise to the 6 T cell receptor beta chains below, sequenced in a study of T cells after yellow fever vaccination (dated by TCRdb to between 2018 and 2021). Library preparation was by 5' RACE. The instrument given in TCRdb is Illumina HiSeq 2500. The raw public data were reprocessed by TCRdb itself: fastp quality trimming at Q25, MiXCR clonotype calling, in-frame beta chains only. Entries are consolidated by CDR3 protein sequence, retaining the most common genes and DNA. The sample table holds about 370,000 distinct CDR3 sequences, of which under 14% were seen once. The ten largest clones add up to 15% to 20% of the sample. In light of the paper, this sample's treatment or condition label describes: live attenuated yellow fever vaccine strain. The source material was PBMCs, sampled on the day of the first yellow fever vaccination. The receptors were sampled from a man between 18 and 35 years old who received the YFV17D yellow fever vaccine.

The rearrangement uses TRBV7-9 and TRBJ1-1, with TRBD1 as a possible D gene (6 bases). In germline, CDR1 is SEHNR, CDR2 FQNEAQ (reference sequence). This CDR3 spans 14 amino acids. The V end was cut by 5 bases, the J end by 1 base, with 11 bases between. CDR3: CASSGKQGNTEAFF. CDR3 in DNA: TGTGCCAGCAGCGGCAAACAGGGGAACACTGAAGCTTTCTTT.

V gene TRBV29-1 combines with J gene TRBJ2-5; D is possibly TRBD1 (6 bases). The V gene lost 3 bases and the J gene lost 4 bases, with 9 bases spanning the gap. The CDR3 has 12 residues. Germline-derived CDR1 and CDR2 are SQVTM and ANQGSEA. CDR3 DNA sequence: TGCAGCGTTGAGGGGGCAGGAGAGACCCAGTACTTC. Translated: CSVEGAGETQYF.

The chain employs TRBV27 and TRBJ1-1; D is ambiguous. Germline CDR1 is MNHEY and CDR2 is SMNVEV (reference sequence). Trimming removed 5 bases at V and 1 base at J, with 11 bases between. The CDR3 has 14 amino acids. The CDR3 sequence is CASSTKDGNTEAFF. The CDR3, as DNA: TGTGCCAGCAGTACTAAGGACGGGAACACTGAAGCTTTCTTT.

V and J are TRBV13 and TRBJ2-7; TRBD2 is a possible D gene (5 bases). The CDR3 loop spans 17 amino acids. Germline assignment: CDR1 PRHDT and CDR2 FYEKMQ (reference sequence). With 7 bases removed from V and 7 bases from J, the gap between germline ends came to 29 bases. The CDR3 loop reads CASMSLDLIPPFWEQYF. DNA for the CDR3: TGTGCCAGCATGTCTTTGGACTTAATCCCTCCCTTTTGGGAGCAGTACTTC.

The chain employs TRBV5-1 and TRBJ2-7; 7 nucleotides align to TRBD1. The J segment lost 4 bases and the V segment lost 2 bases, leaving 9 bases of the junction unmatched. The length of the CDR3 is 15 residues. Germline V lookup: CDR1 SGHRS, CDR2 YFSETQ. The DNA of the CDR3 is TGCGCCAGCAGCTTAACCGGGACAGACCTTTACGAGCAGTACTTC. It encodes CASSLTGTDLYEQYF.

This clonotype was counted a few times. The chain carries TRBV27 and TRBJ1-2; tentative D call: TRBD1 (5 bases). Looked up from germline, CDR1 is MNHEY and CDR2 is SMNVEV (reference sequence). Trimming stripped 3 bases from V and 7 bases from J, with 12 bases between. The CDR3 length is 13 residues. The CDR3 DNA is TGTGCCAGCAGTTTCAGCCAGGGTGGTGGCTACACCTTC. Protein sequence: CASSFSQGGGYTF.